This TCR beta chain was identified in a study of T cell clones after liver transplantation. Across the study: Timepoints were pre-transplant, pre-withdrawal, and after withdrawal was completed or failed. Study-level points and caveats: Graft donor-reactive T cells possibly entered the graft instead of undergoing deletion.

Thawed unstimulated PBMCs were FACS-sorted by CD3, CD4 and CD8 into two populations. V shed 3 bases and J shed 5 bases, with 20 bases lying between them. CDR1 SGHNT and CDR2 YYREEE come from the germline V gene (reference sequence). The CDR3 contains 16 residues. This clone was picked up a small number of times. Its cognate antigen is unknown. Repertoires were generated with immunoSEQ multiplex PCR, while TCRdb's copy carries only in-frame clones and drops some. The sample gives 20,000 to 30,000 clones, around two thirds of which show up once; about 2.8% is in the top ten. The source is a human donor who received a liver transplant. This rearrangement joins TRBV5-4 to TRBJ2-5; D is unclear. Specimen: CD4+ T cells from blood, collected before liver transplant. The CDR3 coding sequence is TGTGCCAGCAGCTCCGCACTCGATTTTACGTTGGAGACCCAGTACTTC. As protein: CASSSALDFTLETQYF.